The 5 T cell receptor beta chains listed next were all sequenced from one sample in a study of blood T cells in healthy people across ages (dated by TCRdb to about 2015). The library was made by 5' RACE. The sequencer was an Illumina HiSeq 2500. The second PCR ran for about 6 to 11 cycles and used a J-beta primer mix along with a sample-barcoded 5' primer. In TCRdb, the public reads were trimmed at Q25 with fastp and aligned with MiXCR, with productive beta chains retained. Each CDR3 protein gets just one entry, which takes the most common genes and DNA from the rows behind it. The sample table lists hundreds of thousands of distinct CDR3 sequences, about 56% of them with a count of one. The ten most abundant clones make up more than 25% of the sample. Sequencing used blood. The receptors derive from a middle-aged man in good health.

V gene TRBV5-5 combines with J gene TRBJ1-1, with D uncertain. This CDR3 spans 15 amino acids. Germline V gene data show CDR1 as SGHKS and CDR2 as YYEKEE (reference sequence). The V and J ends lost 0 bases and 3 bases respectively, with 12 bases between them. DNA for the CDR3: TGTGCCAGCAGCTTGGCCCGAAACATCCACACTGAAGCTTTCTTT. As protein: CASSLARNIHTEAFF.

The V gene is TRBV4-1, the J gene TRBJ2-5; D is unclear. The CDR3 runs to 15 residues. V was shortened by 2 bases and J by 1 base, with 11 bases between the two germline ends. The germline CDR1 and CDR2 sequences are MGHRA and YSYEKL. DNA of the CDR3: TGCGCCAGCAGCCAACTTATTCTCAGCCAAGAGACCCAGTACTTC. Its translation: CASSQLILSQETQYF.

This clonotype was seen a handful of times. The chain joins TRBV7-2 to TRBJ2-3; TRBD2 aligns across 13 bases. Trimming cost V 5 bases and J 6 bases; bases outside gene matches: 8. From germline, CDR1 is SGHTA and CDR2 FQGNSA. There are 16 residues in the CDR3. CDR3 loop: CASSQGLAGLGDTQYF. The CDR3 bases are TGTGCCAGCAGCCAGGGACTAGCGGGGCTGGGGGATACGCAGTATTTT. The whole variable domain, remainder taken from reference TRBV7-2 and TRBJ2-3, is GAGVSQSPSNKVTEKGKDVELRCDPISGHTALYWYRQSLGQGLEFLIYFQGNSAPDKSGLPSDRFSAERTGGSVSTLTIQRTQQEDSAVYLCASSQGLAGLGDTQYFGPGTRLTVL.

This chain joins TRBV5-1 and TRBJ2-7; D unresolved. The length of the CDR3 is 13 residues. The V and J ends lost 4 bases and 6 bases respectively, with 14 bases between them. Germline CDR1 reads SGHRS; CDR2 reads YFSETQ. The CDR3 sequence: CASSLGPPSEQYF. CDR3 coding DNA: TGCGCCAGCAGCCTGGGTCCACCATCCGAGCAGTACTTC.

V gene TRBV12-3 or TRBV12-4 combines with J gene TRBJ2-7; unclear D gene. This CDR3 contains 14 residues. The V end lost 5 bases, the J end lost 7 bases, and 18 bases lay between the germline ends. CDR3 loop: CASSVDAVGTEQYF. Written as DNA, the CDR3 is TGTGCCAGCAGTGTAGATGCGGTCGGTACGGAGCAGTACTTC.